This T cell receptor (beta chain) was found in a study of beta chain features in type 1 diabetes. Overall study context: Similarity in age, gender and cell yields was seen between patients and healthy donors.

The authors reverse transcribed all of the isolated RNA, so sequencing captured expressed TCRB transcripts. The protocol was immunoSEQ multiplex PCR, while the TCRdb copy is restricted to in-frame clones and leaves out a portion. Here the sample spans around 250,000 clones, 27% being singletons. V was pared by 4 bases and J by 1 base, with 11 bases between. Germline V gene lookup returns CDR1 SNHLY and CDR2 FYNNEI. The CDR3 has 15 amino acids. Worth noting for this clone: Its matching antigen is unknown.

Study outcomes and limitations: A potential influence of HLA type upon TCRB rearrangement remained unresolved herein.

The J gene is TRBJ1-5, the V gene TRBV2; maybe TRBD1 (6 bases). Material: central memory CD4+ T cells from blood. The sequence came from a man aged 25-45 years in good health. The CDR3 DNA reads TGTGCCAGCAGTGCGGGGGGCGTAAGCAATCAGCCCCAGCATTTT. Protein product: CASSAGGVSNQPQHF.